This T cell receptor beta chain was observed in a study of CD8 T cells in ankylosing spondylitis. Overall study findings and caveats: Blood from ankylosing spondylitis patients appeared to carry a characteristic roughly 8-variant TCR beta motif.

Making the TCR beta libraries involved quantitative 5'-RACE with molecular barcodes. Each CDR3 protein is one row after TCRdb ran MiXCR on the 5' RACE reads. The sample holds 200,000 to 250,000 distinct CDR3 sequences; roughly 24% are singletons and the top ten take about 7%. To note about this clonotype: Its target is unknown.

Sequencing input: blood, either unsorted or a sorted T cell fraction (not recorded which). The receptor's source is a male donor with ankylosing spondylitis or in good health (not recorded which).

The CDR3 region has the DNA TGTGCCAGCAGCTTAGTGTCTAGCGGGAAGGCTACCAGGACCCAGTACTTC. Amino acids: CASSLVSSGKATRTQYF. The chain has TRBV7-2 and TRBJ2-5, with TRBD2 matching over 9 bases. CDR1 is SGHTA, CDR2 FQGNSA, per germline. V trimming: 1 base; J trimming: 7 bases; junction bases outside the gene matches: 13. The CDR3 sequence is 17 residues long.